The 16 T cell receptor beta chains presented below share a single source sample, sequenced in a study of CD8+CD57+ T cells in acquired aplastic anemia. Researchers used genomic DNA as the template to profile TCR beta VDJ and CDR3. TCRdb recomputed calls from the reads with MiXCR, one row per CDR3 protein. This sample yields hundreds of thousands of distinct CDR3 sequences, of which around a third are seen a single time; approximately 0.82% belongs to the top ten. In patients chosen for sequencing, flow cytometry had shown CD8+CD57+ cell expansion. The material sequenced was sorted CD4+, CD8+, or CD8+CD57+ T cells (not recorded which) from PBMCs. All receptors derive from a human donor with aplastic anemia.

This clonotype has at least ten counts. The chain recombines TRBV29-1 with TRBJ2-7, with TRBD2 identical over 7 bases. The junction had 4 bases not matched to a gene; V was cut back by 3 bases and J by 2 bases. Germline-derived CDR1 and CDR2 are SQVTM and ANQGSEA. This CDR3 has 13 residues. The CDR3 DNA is TGCAGCGTTGAGCGAGCGGGAACCTACGAGCAGTACTTC. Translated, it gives CSVERAGTYEQYF.

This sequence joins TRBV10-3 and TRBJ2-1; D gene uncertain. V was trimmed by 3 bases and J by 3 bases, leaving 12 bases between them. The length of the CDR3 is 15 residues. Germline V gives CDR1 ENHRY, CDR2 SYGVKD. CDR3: CAISESSSVYNEQFF. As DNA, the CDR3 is TGTGCCATCAGTGAATCTAGTTCCGTCTACAATGAGCAGTTCTTC.

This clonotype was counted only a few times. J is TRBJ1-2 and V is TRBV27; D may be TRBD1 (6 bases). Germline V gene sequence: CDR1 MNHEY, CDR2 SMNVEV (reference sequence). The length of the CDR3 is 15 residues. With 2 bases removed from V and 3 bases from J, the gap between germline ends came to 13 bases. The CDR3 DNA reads TGTGCCAGCAGTTTAGCAGGGGCGCTAGACTATGGCTACACCTTC. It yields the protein CASSLAGALDYGYTF.

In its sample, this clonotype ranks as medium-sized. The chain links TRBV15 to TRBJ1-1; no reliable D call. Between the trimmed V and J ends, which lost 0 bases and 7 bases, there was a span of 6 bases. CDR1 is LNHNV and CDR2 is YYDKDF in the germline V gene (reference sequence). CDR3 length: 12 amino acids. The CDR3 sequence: CATSRDKSEAFF. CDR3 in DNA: TGTGCCACCAGCAGAGATAAAAGTGAAGCTTTCTTT.

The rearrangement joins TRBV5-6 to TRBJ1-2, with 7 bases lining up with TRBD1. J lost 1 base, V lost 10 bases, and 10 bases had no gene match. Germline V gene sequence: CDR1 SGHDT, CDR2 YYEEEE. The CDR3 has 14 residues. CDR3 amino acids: CAGQRDSSNYGYTF. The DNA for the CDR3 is TGTGCCGGACAACGGGACAGTAGTAACTATGGCTACACCTTC.

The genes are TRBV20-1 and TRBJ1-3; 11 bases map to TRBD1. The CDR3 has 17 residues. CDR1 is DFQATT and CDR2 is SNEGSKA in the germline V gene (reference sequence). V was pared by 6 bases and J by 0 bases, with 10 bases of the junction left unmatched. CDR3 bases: TGCAGTGCCTCGGGACAGGGGGGCAACCTCTCTGGAAACACCATATATTTT. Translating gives CSASGQGGNLSGNTIYF.

As DNA, the CDR3 is TGTGCCAGTAAGGGAACAGGGGTCGGTGAGCAGTTCTTC. Residues: CASKGTGVGEQFF. The chain joins TRBV19 to TRBJ2-1; 7 bases match TRBD1. Germline loops: CDR1 LNHDA, CDR2 SQIVND (reference sequence). J gave up 9 bases and V 7 bases, and 9 bases lay outside the gene matches. This CDR3 spans 13 amino acids.

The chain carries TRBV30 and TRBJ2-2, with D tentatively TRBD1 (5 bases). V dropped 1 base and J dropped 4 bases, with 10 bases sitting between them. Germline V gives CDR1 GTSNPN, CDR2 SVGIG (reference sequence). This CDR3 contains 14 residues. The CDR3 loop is CAWSGPGFTGELFF. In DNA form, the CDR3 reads TGTGCCTGGAGTGGGCCAGGGTTCACCGGGGAGCTGTTTTTT.

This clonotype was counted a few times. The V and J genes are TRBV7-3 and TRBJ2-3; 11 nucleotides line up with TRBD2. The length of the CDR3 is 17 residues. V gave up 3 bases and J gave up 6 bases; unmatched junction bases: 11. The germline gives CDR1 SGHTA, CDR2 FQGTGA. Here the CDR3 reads CASSFLAGGGRSDTQYF. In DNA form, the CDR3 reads TGTGCCAGCAGCTTTCTAGCGGGGGGAGGACGTTCGGATACGCAGTATTTT.

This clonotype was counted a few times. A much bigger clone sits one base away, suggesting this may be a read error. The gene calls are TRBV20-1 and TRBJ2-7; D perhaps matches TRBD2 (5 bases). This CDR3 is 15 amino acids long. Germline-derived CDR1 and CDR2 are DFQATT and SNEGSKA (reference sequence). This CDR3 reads CSTRDDAASSYEQYF. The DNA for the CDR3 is TGCAGTACTAGAGATGATGCAGCCAGCTCCTACGAGCAGTACTTC.

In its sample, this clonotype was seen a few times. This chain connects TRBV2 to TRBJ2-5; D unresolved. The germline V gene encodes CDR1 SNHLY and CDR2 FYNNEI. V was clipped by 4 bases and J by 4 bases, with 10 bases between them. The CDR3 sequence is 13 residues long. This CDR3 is CASSVSHGETQYF. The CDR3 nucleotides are TGTGCCAGCAGTGTTTCGCATGGAGAGACCCAGTACTTC.

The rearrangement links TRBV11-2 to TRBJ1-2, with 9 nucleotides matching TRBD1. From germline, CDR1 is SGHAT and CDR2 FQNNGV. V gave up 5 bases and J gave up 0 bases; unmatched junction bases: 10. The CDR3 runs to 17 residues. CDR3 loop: CASSIDRGLVTNYGYTF. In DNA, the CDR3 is TGTGCCAGCAGCATTGACAGGGGGTTGGTGACTAACTATGGCTACACCTTC.

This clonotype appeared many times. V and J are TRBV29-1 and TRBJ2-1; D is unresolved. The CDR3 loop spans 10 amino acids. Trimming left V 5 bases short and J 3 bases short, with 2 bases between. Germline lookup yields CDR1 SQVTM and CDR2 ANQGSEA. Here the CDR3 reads CSVSYNEQFF. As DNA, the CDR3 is TGCAGCGTTAGCTACAATGAGCAGTTCTTC.

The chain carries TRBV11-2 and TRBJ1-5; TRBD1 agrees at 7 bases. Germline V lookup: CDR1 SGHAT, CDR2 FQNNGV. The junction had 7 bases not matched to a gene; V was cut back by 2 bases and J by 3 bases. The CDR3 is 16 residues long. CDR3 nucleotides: TGTGCCAGCAGCTTAAGGCGGACAGGCCACAATCAGCCCCAGCATTTT. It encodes CASSLRRTGHNQPQHF.

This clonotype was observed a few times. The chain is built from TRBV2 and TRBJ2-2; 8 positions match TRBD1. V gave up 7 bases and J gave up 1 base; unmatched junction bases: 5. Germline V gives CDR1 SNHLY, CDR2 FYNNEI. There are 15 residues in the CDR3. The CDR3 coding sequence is TGTGCCAGCAAACCCGGGACAGGGAACACCGGGGAGCTGTTTTTT. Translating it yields CASKPGTGNTGELFF.

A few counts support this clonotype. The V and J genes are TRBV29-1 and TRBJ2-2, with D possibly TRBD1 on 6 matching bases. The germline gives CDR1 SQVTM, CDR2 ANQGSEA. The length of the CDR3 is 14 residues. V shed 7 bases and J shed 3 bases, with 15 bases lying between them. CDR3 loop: CSAQDKGDTGELFF. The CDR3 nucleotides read TGCAGCGCTCAGGATAAGGGGGACACCGGGGAGCTGTTTTTT.